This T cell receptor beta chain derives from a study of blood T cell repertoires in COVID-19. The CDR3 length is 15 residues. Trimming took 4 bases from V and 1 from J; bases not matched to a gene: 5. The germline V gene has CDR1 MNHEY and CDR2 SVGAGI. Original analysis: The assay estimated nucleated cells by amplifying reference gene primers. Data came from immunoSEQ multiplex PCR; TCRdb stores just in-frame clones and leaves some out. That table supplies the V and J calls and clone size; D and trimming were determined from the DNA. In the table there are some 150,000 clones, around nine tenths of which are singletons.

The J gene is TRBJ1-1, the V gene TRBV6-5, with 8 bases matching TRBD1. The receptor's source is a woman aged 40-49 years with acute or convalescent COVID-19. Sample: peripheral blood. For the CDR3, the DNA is TGTGCCAGCAGTTCCTCCGGGACAGGGAACACTGAAGCTTTCTTT. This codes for CASSSSGTGNTEAFF.